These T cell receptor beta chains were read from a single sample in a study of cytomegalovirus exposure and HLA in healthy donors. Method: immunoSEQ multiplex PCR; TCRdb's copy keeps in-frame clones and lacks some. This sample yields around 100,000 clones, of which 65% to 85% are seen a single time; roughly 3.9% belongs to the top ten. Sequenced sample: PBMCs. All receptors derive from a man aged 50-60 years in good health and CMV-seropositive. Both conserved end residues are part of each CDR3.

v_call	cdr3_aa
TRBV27	CASSLQGSPGPQHF
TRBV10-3	CAINPDRGVSYTF
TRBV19	CASSSRTGGLSPLHF
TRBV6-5	CASSREAEGTEQFF
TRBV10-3	CAIRQGASYGYTF
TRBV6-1	CASSREGRTDTQYF
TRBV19	CASKDSPSTDTQYF
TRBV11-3	CASSLGAGSSSETQYF
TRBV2	CASREDRLINIQYF
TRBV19	CASREFSGRALEGQYF
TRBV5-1	CASRITAGNQETQYF
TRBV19	CASSRQPSVRGTEAFF
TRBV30	CAWSVGGGQPQHF
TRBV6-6	CASSYSEGSYEQYF
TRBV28	CASSFSAGVRDYGYTF